The entry that follows covers one T cell receptor (beta chain) sequence. Some clones are missing from TCRdb's copy, which holds only in-frame ones; the method was immunoSEQ multiplex PCR. The sample has approximately 230,000 clones; roughly 90% are singletons. This sample is part of a study of blood T cell repertoires in COVID-19. This TCR was sampled from a woman in her twenties or thirties with acute COVID-19. The sequenced sample was PBMCs or T cells enriched from blood (not recorded which).

CDR3 bases: TGTGCCAGCAGTTCGCGGGACAGTAACAATGAGCAGTTCTTC. This gives the protein CASSSRDSNNEQFF. The chain uses TRBV28 and TRBJ2-1; possibly TRBD1 for D (7 bases). The CDR3 sequence is 14 residues long. CDR1 and CDR2 (germline): MDHEN, SYDVKM. Trimming took off 4 bases at V and 5 bases at J, with 12 bases between the two ends.